This record covers a single TCR beta chain. Its antigen is not known. CDR3 length equals 15 residues. This specimen belongs to a study of monozygotic twins with inflammatory bowel disease. Blood (approximately 2.4 ml) was collected from every donor individually. Points from the study as a whole: Patient repertoire variability may have increased through differing immunosuppressive treatments. Whereas healthy co-twins had higher TCRbeta diversity (inverse Simpson), IBD patients had lower diversity.

With the 5' RACE reads reprocessed, TCRdb shows one record per CDR3 protein and no DNA. The record lists approximately 400,000 distinct CDR3 sequences, of which the ten most abundant hold 2.4%. Sequencing was performed on blood. This receptor was taken from a human donor with ulcerative colitis or Crohn's disease, or a healthy co-twin of an affected twin (not recorded which). The J gene is TRBJ2-3, the V gene TRBV12-3 or TRBV12-4; the D gene TCRdb calls, TRBD2, cannot be checked with no DNA. The CDR3 is CASSLKGLPPDTQYF.